The 17 T cell receptor beta chains below were found in one sample sequenced in a study of shared clonotypes between healthy human individuals. The protocol was immunoSEQ multiplex PCR, while the TCRdb copy is restricted to in-frame clones and leaves out a portion. The table lists a few million clones, approximately 93% of them singletons. The specimen was naive CD4+ T cells from PBMCs. Regarding subset: CD45RA+ positively selected. The receptors here all came from a man younger than 30 in good health. Some clones in this sample may be carry-over from other donors' samples.

The genes are TRBV5-1 and TRBJ2-3; 8 nucleotides match TRBD1. Germline CDR1 reads SGHRS; CDR2 reads YFSETQ. This CDR3 is built from 17 residues. V was clipped by 1 base and J by 6 bases; unmatched bases: 13. The CDR3: CASSLPTGTGGWDTQYF. CDR3 DNA sequence: TGCGCCAGCAGCTTGCCGACCGGGACAGGCGGTTGGGATACGCAGTATTTT.

V and J are TRBV9 and TRBJ1-1; possibly TRBD1 for D (5 bases). Between the trimmed V and J ends, which lost 3 bases and 1 base, there was a span of 13 bases. This CDR3 is 15 amino acids long. From germline, CDR1 is SGDLS and CDR2 YYNGEE. CDR3 amino acids: CASSARPDRNTEAFF. The CDR3 DNA reads TGTGCCAGCAGCGCCCGACCCGACAGGAACACTGAAGCTTTCTTT.

CDR3 sequence: CASSERTSSYEQYF. DNA for the CDR3: TGTGCCAGCAGTGAAAGGACTTCCTCCTACGAGCAGTACTTC. The J gene is TRBJ2-7, the V gene TRBV2, with D possibly matching TRBD2 (5 bases). The CDR3 runs to 14 residues. CDR1 SNHLY and CDR2 FYNNEI come from the germline V gene. V gave up 2 bases and J gave up 0 bases, with 8 bases separating them.

In DNA form, the CDR3 reads TGTGCCAGCAGCCCACCGGACAGGGCCTACAATGAGCAGTTCTTC. It is translated as CASSPPDRAYNEQFF. J is TRBJ2-1 and V is TRBV14, with TRBD1 identical over 8 bases. V gave up 4 bases and J gave up 2 bases; unmatched junction bases: 4. Germline V gene sequence: CDR1 SGHDN, CDR2 FVKESK. This CDR3 region has 15 residues.

The chain is built from TRBV5-4 and TRBJ1-2; 9 bases map to TRBD1. Germline loops: CDR1 SGHNT, CDR2 YYREEE (reference sequence). The CDR3 is made up of 16 amino acids. The junction had 6 bases not matched to a gene; V was cut back by 3 bases and J by 0 bases. The CDR3 nucleotides read TGTGCCAGCAGCTGGGGTCGGGACAGGGCTAACTATGGCTACACCTTC. The encoded protein is CASSWGRDRANYGYTF.

CDR3 sequence (DNA): TGTGCCAGCAGCAAGGGGACTAGCTGGAACACCGGGGAGCTGTTTTTT. Protein product: CASSKGTSWNTGELFF. The rearrangement links TRBV28 to TRBJ2-2, with 9 bases that match TRBD2. The CDR3 extends over 16 amino acids. Trimming removed 6 bases from V and 1 base from J; junction bases left unmatched: 6. Germline V gives CDR1 MDHEN, CDR2 SYDVKM.

The V gene is TRBV7-3, the J gene TRBJ2-6; D may be TRBD1 (6 bases). The V end was cut by 2 bases, the J end by 4 bases, with 18 bases between. Germline V gene sequence: CDR1 SGHTA, CDR2 FQGTGA. The CDR3 runs to 18 residues. The CDR3 sequence: CASSLPQGSVPGANVLTF. The CDR3 region has the DNA TGTGCCAGCAGCTTACCGCAGGGGAGCGTCCCCGGGGCCAACGTCCTGACTTTC.

The rearrangement joins TRBV10-3 to TRBJ1-5, with a weak D call TRBD1 (6 bases). V dropped 2 bases and J dropped 8 bases, with 13 bases sitting between them. This CDR3 is built from 14 residues. The germline V gene encodes CDR1 ENHRY and CDR2 SYGVKD. CDR3 region: CAISEEGGLEPQHF. The CDR3, as DNA: TGTGCCATCAGTGAGGAGGGGGGCCTGGAGCCCCAGCATTTT.

This clone is a singleton in its sample. The chain employs TRBV29-1 and TRBJ2-5, with TRBD2 matching over 10 bases. With 4 bases clipped from V and 5 bases from J, the junction kept 4 bases outside the gene matches. The germline CDR1 and CDR2 sequences are SQVTM and ANQGSEA. This CDR3 comprises 13 residues. CDR3 DNA sequence: TGCAGCGTTGCCGGACTAGCGGTTGAGACCCAGTACTTC. Translated: CSVAGLAVETQYF.

This chain uses TRBV4-1 with TRBJ1-2; D not certain. The germline V and J ends were trimmed by 4 bases and 4 bases, with 13 bases remaining between them. This CDR3 has 14 amino acids. In germline, CDR1 is MGHRA, CDR2 YSYEKL. The CDR3 DNA is TGCGCCAGCAGCCGTGTCGGCAGTACCTATGGCTACACCTTC. Amino acid sequence: CASSRVGSTYGYTF.

This clone has only one observation. This chain joins TRBV19 and TRBJ2-7, with D perhaps matching TRBD1 or TRBD2 (6 bases each). The germline gives CDR1 LNHDA, CDR2 SQIVND (reference sequence). Trimming took off 4 bases at V and 5 bases at J, with 18 bases between the two ends. The CDR3 consists of 15 residues. The CDR3 DNA is TGTGCCAGTAGTACTGGGGGGCGCCTGGGCCACGAGCAGTACTTC. Translation gives CASSTGGRLGHEQYF.

The chain links TRBV9 to TRBJ1-2, with D possibly being TRBD1 (5 bases). CDR1 and CDR2 from the germline V gene are SGDLS and YYNGEE. V dropped 0 bases and J dropped 3 bases, with 18 bases sitting between them. This CDR3 spans 17 amino acids. DNA for the CDR3: TGTGCCAGCAGCGTAGATACCGGGGCCGTTGGAGACTATGGCTACACCTTC. It codes for CASSVDTGAVGDYGYTF.

Written as DNA, the CDR3 is TGCGCCAGCAGTGGCACGCTCTATGGCTACACCTTC. Translating gives CASSGTLYGYTF. This rearrangement joins TRBV5-1 to TRBJ1-2; D ambiguous. The germline V gene encodes CDR1 SGHRS and CDR2 YFSETQ. There are 12 residues in the CDR3. V was clipped by 5 bases and J by 4 bases, with 9 bases between them.

This chain links TRBV6-1 with TRBJ2-5, with D hard to call. The CDR3 spans 11 residues. Trimming took off 6 bases at V and 5 bases at J, with 7 bases between the two ends. The germline V gene has CDR1 MNHNS and CDR2 SASEGT. The CDR3 DNA follows: TGTGCCAGCAGGTCAAGGGAGACCCAGTACTTC. Its protein product is CASRSRETQYF.

The chain has TRBV25-1 and TRBJ1-1, with D perhaps TRBD1 (6 bases). The CDR3 sequence is 13 residues long. CDR1 and CDR2 (germline): MGHDK, SYGVNS. The V and J ends lost 3 bases and 5 bases respectively, with 10 bases between them. CDR3 protein: CASSEGARTEAFF. The DNA of the CDR3 is TGTGCCAGCAGTGAGGGGGCGCGGACTGAAGCTTTCTTT.

The chain couples TRBV30 to TRBJ2-5, with 7 bases lining up with TRBD1. CDR3 length: 13 amino acids. Per the germline V gene, CDR1 is GTSNPN and CDR2 is SVGIG (reference sequence). The ends lost 3 bases at V and 5 bases at J; junction bases unmatched: 6. For the CDR3, the DNA is TGTGCCTGGAGCCAGGGGGTTGAGGAGACCCAGTACTTC. It encodes CAWSQGVEETQYF.

V usage is TRBV5-1 and J usage is TRBJ1-1; D gene unclear. CDR1 is SGHRS and CDR2 is YFSETQ in the germline V gene. With 0 bases removed from V and 3 bases from J, the gap between germline ends came to 9 bases. This CDR3 is built from 14 residues. CDR3 sequence: CASSLGVSDTEAFF. In DNA, the CDR3 is TGCGCCAGCAGCTTGGGGGTGTCGGACACTGAAGCTTTCTTT.